This TCR beta chain came from a study of cytomegalovirus exposure and HLA in healthy donors. Healthy bone marrow donors formed the donor group. Primers: 60 Vbeta forward and 13 Jbeta reverse. Clones were sequenced by immunoSEQ multiplex PCR, and TCRdb holds only the in-frame ones, with some missing. Of some 170,000 clones listed, about three quarters are singletons. Looked up from germline, CDR1 is KGHSH and CDR2 is LQKENI. The germline V and J ends were trimmed by 9 bases and 1 base, with 14 bases remaining between them. This CDR3 contains 14 residues. In this sample, this clone turned up a few times. Its specificity is unknown. Study-level findings and limits: 87-base-pair reads could not separate some V segments, including TRBV6-2 and TRBV6-3. Most observed TCR sequences were rare, whereas some public TCRs were detected in many donors. Investigators reported approximately 170 TCR beta chains as tied to cytomegalovirus.

The TCR sequence derives from a young woman in good health and CMV-seronegative. Material for sequencing was PBMCs. The chain carries TRBV18 and TRBJ2-3; possible D gene TRBD2, 5 bases. In nucleotides, the CDR3 is TGTGCCAGTGGGAGCCGACAAGGCACAGATACGCAGTATTTT. The encoded protein is CASGSRQGTDTQYF.